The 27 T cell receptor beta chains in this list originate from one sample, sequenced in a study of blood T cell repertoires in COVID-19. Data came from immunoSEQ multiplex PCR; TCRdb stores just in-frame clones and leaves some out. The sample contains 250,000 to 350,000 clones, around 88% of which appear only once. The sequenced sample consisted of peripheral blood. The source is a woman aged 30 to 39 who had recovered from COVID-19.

The CDR3 protein is CASSYSGGAGGETQYF. CDR3 nucleotides: TGTGCCAGCAGTTATAGCGGGGGGGCCGGAGGGGAGACCCAGTACTTC. The chain uses TRBV27 and TRBJ2-5; 11 bases match TRBD2. CDR1 is MNHEY, CDR2 SMNVEV, per germline (reference sequence). Trimming cost V 4 bases and J 5 bases; bases outside gene matches: 9. This CDR3 has 16 residues.

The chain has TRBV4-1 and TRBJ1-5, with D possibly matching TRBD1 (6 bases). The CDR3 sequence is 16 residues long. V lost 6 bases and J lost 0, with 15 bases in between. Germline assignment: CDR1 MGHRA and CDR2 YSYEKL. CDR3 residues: CASSYGQIGSNQPQHF. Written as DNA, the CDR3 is TGCGCCAGCAGTTACGGACAGATAGGTAGCAATCAGCCCCAGCATTTT.

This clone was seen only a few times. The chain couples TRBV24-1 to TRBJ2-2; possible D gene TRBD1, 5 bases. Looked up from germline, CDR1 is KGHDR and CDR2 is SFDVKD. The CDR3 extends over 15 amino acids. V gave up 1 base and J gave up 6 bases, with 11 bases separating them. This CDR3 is CATSDFGAVAGELFF. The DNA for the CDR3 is TGTGCCACCAGTGATTTTGGGGCAGTGGCCGGGGAGCTGTTTTTT.

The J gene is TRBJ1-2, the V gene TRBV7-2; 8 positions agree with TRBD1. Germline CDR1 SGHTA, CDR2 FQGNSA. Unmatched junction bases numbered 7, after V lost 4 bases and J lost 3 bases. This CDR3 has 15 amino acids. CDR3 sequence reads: CASSSYRGSDYGYTF. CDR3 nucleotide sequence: TGTGCCAGCAGCTCATACAGGGGGTCTGACTATGGCTACACCTTC.

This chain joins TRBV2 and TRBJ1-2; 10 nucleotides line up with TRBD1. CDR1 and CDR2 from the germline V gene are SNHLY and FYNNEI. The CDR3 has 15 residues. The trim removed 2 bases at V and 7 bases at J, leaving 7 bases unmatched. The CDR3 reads CASSEFRQGAGGYTF. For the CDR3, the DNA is TGTGCCAGCAGTGAATTTCGACAGGGGGCGGGTGGCTACACCTTC.

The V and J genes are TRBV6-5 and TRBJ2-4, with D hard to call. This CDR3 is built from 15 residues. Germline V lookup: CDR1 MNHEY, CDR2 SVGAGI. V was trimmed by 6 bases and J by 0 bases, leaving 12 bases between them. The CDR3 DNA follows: TGTGCCAGCAGCTCCCGTGAGGTAGCCAAAAACATTCAGTACTTC. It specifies CASSSREVAKNIQYF.

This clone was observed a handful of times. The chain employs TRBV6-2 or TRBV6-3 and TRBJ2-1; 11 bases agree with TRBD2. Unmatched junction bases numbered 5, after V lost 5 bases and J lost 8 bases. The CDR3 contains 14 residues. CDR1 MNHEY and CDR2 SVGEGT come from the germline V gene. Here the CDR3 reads CASSMTSGVDEQFF. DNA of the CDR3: TGTGCCAGCAGTATGACTAGCGGGGTAGATGAGCAGTTCTTC.

This CDR3 reads CASSISNYGYTF. As DNA, the CDR3 is TGTGCCAGTAGTATCAGTAACTATGGCTACACCTTC. J is TRBJ1-2 and V is TRBV19; D not resolved. V was shortened by 3 bases and J by 1 base, with 3 bases between the two germline ends. This CDR3 has 12 residues. Looked up from germline, CDR1 is LNHDA and CDR2 is SQIVND (reference sequence).

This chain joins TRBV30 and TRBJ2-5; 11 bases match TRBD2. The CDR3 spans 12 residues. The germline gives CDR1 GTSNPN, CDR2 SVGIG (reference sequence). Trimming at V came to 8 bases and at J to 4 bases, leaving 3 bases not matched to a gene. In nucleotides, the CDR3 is TGTGCCAGAGGGACTAGCGGAGAGACCCAGTACTTC. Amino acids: CARGTSGETQYF.

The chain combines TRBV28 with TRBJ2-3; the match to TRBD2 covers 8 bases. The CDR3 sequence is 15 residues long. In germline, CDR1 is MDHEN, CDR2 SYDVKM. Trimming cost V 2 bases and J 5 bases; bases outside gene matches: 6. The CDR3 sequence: CASSLRGGPVDTQYF. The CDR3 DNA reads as TGTGCCAGCAGTTTACGGGGGGGCCCGGTAGATACGCAGTATTTT.

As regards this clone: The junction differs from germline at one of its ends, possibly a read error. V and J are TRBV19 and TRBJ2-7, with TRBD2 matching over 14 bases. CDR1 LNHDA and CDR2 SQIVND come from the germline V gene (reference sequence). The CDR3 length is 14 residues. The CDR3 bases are TGTGCCAGTAGTCCCGGGACTAGCGGGGGCCCCATGGACTTC. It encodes CASSPGTSGGPMDF.

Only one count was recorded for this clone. The DNA of the CDR3 is TGTGCCAGCAGCAGGGGCCAGGGGGCCAACTATGGCTACACCTTC. Encoded protein: CASSRGQGANYGYTF. The V call is TRBV6-5, the J call TRBJ1-2; 8 nucleotides line up with TRBD1. The germline CDR1 and CDR2 sequences are MNHEY and SVGAGI. This CDR3 spans 15 amino acids. The V and J ends lost 6 bases and 2 bases, in that order; junction bases with no gene match: 8.

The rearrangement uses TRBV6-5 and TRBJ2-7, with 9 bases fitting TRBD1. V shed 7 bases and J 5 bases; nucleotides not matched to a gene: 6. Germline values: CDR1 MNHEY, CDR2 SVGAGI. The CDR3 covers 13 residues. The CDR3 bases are TGTGCCAGCACCCGGGACAGGGACGACGAGCAGTACTTC. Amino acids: CASTRDRDDEQYF.

CDR3 bases: TGTGCCAGCAGGGAACAACTTAGACTGATTAACTATGGCTACACCTTC. It codes for CASREQLRLINYGYTF. The chain carries TRBV6-1 and TRBJ1-2; D not resolved. CDR3 length: 16 amino acids. V lost 6 bases, J lost 1 base, and 18 bases lay in between. CDR1 MNHNS and CDR2 SASEGT come from the germline V gene.

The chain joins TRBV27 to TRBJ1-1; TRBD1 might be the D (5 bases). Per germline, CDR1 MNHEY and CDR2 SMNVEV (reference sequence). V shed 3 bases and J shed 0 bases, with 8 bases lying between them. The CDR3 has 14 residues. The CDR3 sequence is CASSFGRVNTEAFF. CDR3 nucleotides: TGTGCCAGCAGTTTCGGCAGGGTGAACACTGAAGCTTTCTTT.

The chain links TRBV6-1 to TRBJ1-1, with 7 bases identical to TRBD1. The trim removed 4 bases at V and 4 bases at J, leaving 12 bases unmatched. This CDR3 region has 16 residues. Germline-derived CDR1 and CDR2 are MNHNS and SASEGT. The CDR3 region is CASSVTLLQGSTEAFF. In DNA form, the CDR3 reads TGTGCCAGCAGTGTCACCTTACTACAGGGGAGCACTGAAGCTTTCTTT.

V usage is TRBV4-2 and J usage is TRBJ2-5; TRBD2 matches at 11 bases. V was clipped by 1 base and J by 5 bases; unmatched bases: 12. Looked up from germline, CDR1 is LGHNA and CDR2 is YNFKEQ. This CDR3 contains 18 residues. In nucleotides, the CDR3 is TGTGCCAGCAGCCAAGCCGAGGAAGATAGCGGGGGGGCCGAGACCCAGTACTTC. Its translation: CASSQAEEDSGGAETQYF.

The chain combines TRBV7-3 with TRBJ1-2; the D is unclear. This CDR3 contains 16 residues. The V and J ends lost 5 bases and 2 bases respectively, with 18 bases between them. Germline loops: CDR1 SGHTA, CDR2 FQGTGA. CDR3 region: CASSAFVRLENYGYTF. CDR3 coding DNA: TGTGCCAGCAGCGCGTTTGTGAGATTGGAGAACTATGGCTACACCTTC.

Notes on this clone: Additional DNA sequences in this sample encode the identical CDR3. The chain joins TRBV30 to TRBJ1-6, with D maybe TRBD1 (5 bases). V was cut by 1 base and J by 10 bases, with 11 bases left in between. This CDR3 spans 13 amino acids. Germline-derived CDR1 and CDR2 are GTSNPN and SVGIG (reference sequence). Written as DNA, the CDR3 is TGTGCCTGGAGTGGGCAGGGAAAGTCACCCCTCCACTTT. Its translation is CAWSGQGKSPLHF. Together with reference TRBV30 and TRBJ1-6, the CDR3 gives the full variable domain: SQTIHQWPATLVQPVGSPLSLECTVEGTSNPNLYWYRQAAGRGLQLLFYSVGIGQISSEVPQNLSASRPQDRQFILSSKKLLLSDSGFYLCAWSGQGKSPLHFGNGTRLTVT.

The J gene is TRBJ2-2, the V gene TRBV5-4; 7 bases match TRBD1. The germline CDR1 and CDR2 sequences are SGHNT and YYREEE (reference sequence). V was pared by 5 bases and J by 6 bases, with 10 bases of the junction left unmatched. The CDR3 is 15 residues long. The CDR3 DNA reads TGTGCCAGCAGTAGACAGGGAAGCTGGGCCGGGGAGCTGTTTTTT. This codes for CASSRQGSWAGELFF.

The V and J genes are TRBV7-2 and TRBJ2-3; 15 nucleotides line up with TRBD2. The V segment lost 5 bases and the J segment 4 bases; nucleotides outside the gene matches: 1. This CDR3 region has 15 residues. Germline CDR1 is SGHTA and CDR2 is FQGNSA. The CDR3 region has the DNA TGTGCCAGCAGCCGGACTAGCGGGGGGGCAGATACGCAGTATTTT. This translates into CASSRTSGGADTQYF.

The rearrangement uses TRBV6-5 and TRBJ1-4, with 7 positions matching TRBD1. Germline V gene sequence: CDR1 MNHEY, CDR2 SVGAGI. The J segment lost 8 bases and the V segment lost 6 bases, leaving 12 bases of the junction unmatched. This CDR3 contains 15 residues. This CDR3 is CASRDLTGPGEKLFF. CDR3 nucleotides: TGTGCCAGCAGAGACCTGACAGGGCCAGGAGAAAAACTGTTTTTT.

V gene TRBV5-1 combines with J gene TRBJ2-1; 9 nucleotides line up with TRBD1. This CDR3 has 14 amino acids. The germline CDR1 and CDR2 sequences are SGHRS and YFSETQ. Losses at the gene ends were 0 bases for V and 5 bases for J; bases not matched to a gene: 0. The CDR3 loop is CASSLGTGDNEQFF. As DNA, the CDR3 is TGCGCCAGCAGCTTGGGGACAGGGGACAATGAGCAGTTCTTC.

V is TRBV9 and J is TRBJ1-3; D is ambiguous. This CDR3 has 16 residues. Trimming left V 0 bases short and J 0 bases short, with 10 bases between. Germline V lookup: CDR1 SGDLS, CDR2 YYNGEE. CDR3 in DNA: TGTGCCAGCAGCGTAGTGCCAGCTAGCTCTGGAAACACCATATATTTT. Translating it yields CASSVVPASSGNTIYF.

The CDR3 reads CASSEGSSVYEQFF. The CDR3 nucleotides read TGTGCCAGCAGCGAAGGGAGTAGCGTGTATGAGCAGTTCTTC. This chain joins TRBV7-3 and TRBJ2-1; perhaps TRBD2 as D (5 bases). The CDR3 runs 14 residues. Germline-derived CDR1 and CDR2 are SGHTA and FQGTGA. The V end lost 5 bases, the J end lost 8 bases, and 16 bases lay between the germline ends.

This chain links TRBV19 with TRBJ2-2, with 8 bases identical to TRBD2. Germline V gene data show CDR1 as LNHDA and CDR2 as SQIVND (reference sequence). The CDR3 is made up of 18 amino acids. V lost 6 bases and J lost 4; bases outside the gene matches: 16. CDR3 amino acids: CASSLRRFGAGGTGELFF. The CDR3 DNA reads TGTGCCAGTAGCCTTCGGCGTTTTGGGGCGGGAGGCACCGGGGAGCTGTTTTTT.

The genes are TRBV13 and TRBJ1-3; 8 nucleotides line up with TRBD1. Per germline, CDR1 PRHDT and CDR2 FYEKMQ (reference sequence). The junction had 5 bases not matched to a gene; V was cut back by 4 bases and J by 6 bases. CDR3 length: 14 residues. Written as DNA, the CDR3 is TGTGCCAGCAGCTGGAGACAGGGGACAAACACCATATATTTT. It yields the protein CASSWRQGTNTIYF.